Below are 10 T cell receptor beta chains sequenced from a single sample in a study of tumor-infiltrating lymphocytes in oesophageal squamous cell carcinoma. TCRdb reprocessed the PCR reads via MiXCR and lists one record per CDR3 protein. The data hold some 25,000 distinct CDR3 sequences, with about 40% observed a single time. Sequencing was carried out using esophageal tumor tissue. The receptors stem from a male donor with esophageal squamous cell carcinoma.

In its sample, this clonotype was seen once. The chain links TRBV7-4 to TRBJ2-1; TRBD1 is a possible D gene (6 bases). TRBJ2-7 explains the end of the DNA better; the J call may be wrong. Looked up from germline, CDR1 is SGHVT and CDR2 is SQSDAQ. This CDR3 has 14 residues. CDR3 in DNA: TGTGCCAGCAGCCGGGTGGGGGCTACCTACGAGCAGTACTTC. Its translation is CASSRVGATYEQYF.

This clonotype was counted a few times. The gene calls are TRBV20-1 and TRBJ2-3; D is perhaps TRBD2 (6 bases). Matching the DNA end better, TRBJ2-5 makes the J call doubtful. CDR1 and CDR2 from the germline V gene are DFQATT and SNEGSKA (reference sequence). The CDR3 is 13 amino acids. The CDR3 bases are TGCAGTGCTAGAGGGGACTTTATAGAGACCCAGTACTTC. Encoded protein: CSARGDFIETQYF.

The chain's CDR3 is CASSPGTGVNQPQHF. The CDR3 DNA reads TGTGCCAGTAGTCCCGGGACAGGGGTGAATCAGCCCCAGCATTTT. The rearrangement links TRBV19 to TRBJ1-5; 10 bases are a match to TRBD1. CDR3 length: 15 amino acids. Unmatched junction bases numbered 5, after V lost 5 bases and J lost 4 bases. Per the germline V gene, CDR1 is LNHDA and CDR2 is SQIVND (reference sequence).

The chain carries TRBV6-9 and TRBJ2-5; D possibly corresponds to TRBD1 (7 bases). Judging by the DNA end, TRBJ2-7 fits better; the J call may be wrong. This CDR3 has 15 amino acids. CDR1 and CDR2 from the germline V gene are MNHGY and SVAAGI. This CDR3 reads CASSYAGQLSYEQYF. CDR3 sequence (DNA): TGTGCCAGCAGTTACGCGGGACAGTTATCCTACGAGCAGTACTTC.

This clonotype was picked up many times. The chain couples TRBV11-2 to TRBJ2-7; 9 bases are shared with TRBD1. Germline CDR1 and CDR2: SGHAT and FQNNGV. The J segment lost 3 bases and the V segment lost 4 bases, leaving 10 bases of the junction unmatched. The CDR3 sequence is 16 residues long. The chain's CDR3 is CASSSSTGTGFYEQYF. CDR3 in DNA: TGTGCCAGCAGCTCTTCCACCGGGACAGGGTTCTACGAGCAGTACTTC.

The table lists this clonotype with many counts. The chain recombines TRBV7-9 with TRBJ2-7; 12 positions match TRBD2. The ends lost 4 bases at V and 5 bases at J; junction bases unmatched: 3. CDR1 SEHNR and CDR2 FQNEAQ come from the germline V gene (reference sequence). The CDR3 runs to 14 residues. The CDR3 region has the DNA TGTGCCAGCAGCTCCCGACTAGCGGGAGACGAGCAGTACTTC. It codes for CASSSRLAGDEQYF.

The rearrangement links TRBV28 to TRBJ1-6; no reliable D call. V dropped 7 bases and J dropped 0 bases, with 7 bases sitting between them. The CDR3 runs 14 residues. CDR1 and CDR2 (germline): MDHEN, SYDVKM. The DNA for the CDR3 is TGTGCCAGCACGGAAGGCTCCTATAATTCACCCCTCCACTTT. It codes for CASTEGSYNSPLHF. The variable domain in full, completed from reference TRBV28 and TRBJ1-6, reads DVKVTQSSRYLVKRTGEKVFLECVQDMDHENMFWYRQDPGLGLRLIYFSYDVKMKEKGDIPEGYSVSREKKERFSLILESASTNQTSMYLCASTEGSYNSPLHFGNGTRLTVT.

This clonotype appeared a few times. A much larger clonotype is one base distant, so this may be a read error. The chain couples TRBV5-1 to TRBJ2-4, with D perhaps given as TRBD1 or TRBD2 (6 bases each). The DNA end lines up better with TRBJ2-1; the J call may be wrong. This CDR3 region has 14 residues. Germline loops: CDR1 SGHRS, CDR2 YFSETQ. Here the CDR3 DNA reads TGCGCCAGCAGCTTGATTCCGCCGGGGGCCGAGCAGTTCTTC. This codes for CASSLIPPGAEQFF.

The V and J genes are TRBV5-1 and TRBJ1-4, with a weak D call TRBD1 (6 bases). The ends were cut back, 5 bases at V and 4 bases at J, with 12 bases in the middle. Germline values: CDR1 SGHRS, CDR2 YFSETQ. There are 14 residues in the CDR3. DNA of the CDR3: TGCGCCAGCAGTAAGGGGGACATTAATGAAAAACTGTTTTTT. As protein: CASSKGDINEKLFF.

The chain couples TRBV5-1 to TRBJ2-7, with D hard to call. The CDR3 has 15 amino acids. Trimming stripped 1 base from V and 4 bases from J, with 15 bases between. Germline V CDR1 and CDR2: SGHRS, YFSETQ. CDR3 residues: CASSLWQGMAYEQYF. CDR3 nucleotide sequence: TGCGCCAGCAGCTTGTGGCAAGGGATGGCTTACGAGCAGTACTTC.